The next 19 T cell receptor beta chains were all read from a single sample in a study of blood T cell repertoires in COVID-19. TCRdb's copy holds only in-frame clones and misses some; the assay was immunoSEQ multiplex PCR. The table has more than 95,000 clones, approximately 83% seen once. Input material: peripheral blood. Receptors originate from a woman older than 75 with acute or convalescent COVID-19.

The CDR3 loop is CAIGTGGNNEQFF. The CDR3 nucleotides read TGTGCCATCGGGACAGGGGGCAACAATGAGCAGTTCTTC. The chain joins TRBV5-4 to TRBJ2-1, with TRBD1 matching 12 bases. Germline V gene sequence: CDR1 SGHNT, CDR2 YYREEE (reference sequence). This CDR3 has 13 residues. The J segment lost 5 bases and the V segment lost 9 bases, leaving 3 bases of the junction unmatched.

V usage is TRBV12-3 or TRBV12-4 and J usage is TRBJ2-4, with D perhaps matching TRBD2 (6 bases). Trimming took off 6 bases at V and 5 bases at J, with 11 bases between the two ends. The CDR3 consists of 13 residues. The CDR3 coding sequence is TGTGCCAGCAGGCGGGACTCGGAAAACATTCAGTACTTC. This encodes CASRRDSENIQYF.

The gene calls are TRBV5-6 and TRBJ1-2; TRBD1 aligns across 10 bases. The V gene's germline CDR1 is SGHDT and CDR2 YYEEEE. J was trimmed by 8 bases and V by 4 bases; bases with no gene match: 8. The CDR3 has 14 amino acids. The CDR3 loop is CASSPDRGRGGYTF. CDR3 nucleotides: TGTGCCAGCAGCCCCGACAGGGGGCGAGGCGGCTACACCTTC.

This sequence joins TRBV3-1 (or the pseudogene TRBV3-2) and TRBJ1-2; no firm D call. Trimming pared 5 bases from V and 4 bases from J, leaving 11 bases between. CDR1 and CDR2 from the germline V gene are LGHDT and YNNKEL (reference sequence). The CDR3 has 13 amino acids. In DNA, the CDR3 is TGTGCCAGCAGCTCCCACACCAGCTATGGCTACACCTTC. Its protein is CASSSHTSYGYTF.

This sequence joins TRBV5-6 and TRBJ2-3; D possibly corresponds to TRBD1 (5 bases). Germline values: CDR1 SGHDT, CDR2 YYEEEE. V shed 0 bases and J shed 2 bases, with 10 bases lying between them. The CDR3 loop spans 15 amino acids. CDR3 nucleotide sequence: TGTGCCAGCAGCTTGGTAGCAGGGAACACAGATACGCAGTATTTT. Its translation is CASSLVAGNTDTQYF.

The chain combines TRBV27 with TRBJ1-6, with unresolved D. Germline CDR1 reads MNHEY; CDR2 reads SMNVEV (reference sequence). V dropped 2 bases and J dropped 4 bases, with 12 bases sitting between them. The CDR3 extends over 16 amino acids. CDR3 in DNA: TGTGCCAGCAGTTTAAGGGCGGGGAGTTATAATTCACCCCTCCACTTT. Translating gives CASSLRAGSYNSPLHF.

The chain combines TRBV7-9 with TRBJ1-1; D call uncertain. V gave up 1 base and J gave up 7 bases, with 7 bases separating them. Germline V gene data show CDR1 as SEHNR and CDR2 as FQNEAQ (reference sequence). This CDR3 spans 12 amino acids. CDR3 protein: CASSLETIEAFF. As DNA, the CDR3 is TGTGCCAGCAGCTTAGAGACAATTGAAGCTTTCTTT.

V gene TRBV5-1 combines with J gene TRBJ2-1; D possibly corresponds to TRBD2 (5 bases). The CDR3 runs 17 residues. V lost 0 bases to trimming and J lost 4 bases, with 17 bases between them. Germline V gene sequence: CDR1 SGHRS, CDR2 YFSETQ. The CDR3 region has the DNA TGCGCCAGCAGCTTGGCTGTCCTCGGGGTAGGGTACAATGAGCAGTTCTTC. Translation gives CASSLAVLGVGYNEQFF. Looking up the rest from reference TRBV5-1 and TRBJ2-1 gives the full variable domain: KAGVTQTPRYLIKTRGQQVTLSCSPISGHRSVSWYQQTPGQGLQFLFEYFSETQRNKGNFPGRFSGRQFSNSRSEMNVSTLELGDSALYLCASSLAVLGVGYNEQFFGPGTRLTVL.

The chain carries TRBV11-3 and TRBJ2-3; D uncertain. This CDR3 is built from 14 residues. V was clipped by 2 bases and J by 2 bases, with 8 bases between them. In germline, CDR1 is SGHNT, CDR2 YENEEA. CDR3 coding DNA: TGTGCCAGCAGCTTAAGCAGGTCCACAGATACGCAGTATTTT. Amino acids: CASSLSRSTDTQYF. The variable domain in full, completed from reference TRBV11-3 and TRBJ2-3, reads EAGVVQSPRYKIIEKKQPVAFWCNPISGHNTLYWYLQNLGQGPELLIRYENEEAVDDSQLPKDRFSAERLKGVDSTLKIQPAELGDSAVYLCASSLSRSTDTQYFGPGTRLTVL.

This chain links TRBV5-1 with TRBJ2-7; 7 bases fit TRBD1. V lost 3 bases to trimming and J lost 5 bases; unmatched junction nucleotides: 5. CDR1 is SGHRS, CDR2 YFSETQ, per germline. This CDR3 is built from 13 residues. In nucleotides, the CDR3 is TGCGCCAGCAGCTCTACAGGGGTCCACGAGCAGTACTTC. The encoded protein is CASSSTGVHEQYF.

The chain couples TRBV9 to TRBJ1-5; a possible D gene is TRBD1 (5 bases). Germline assignment: CDR1 SGDLS and CDR2 YYNGEE. The CDR3 spans 15 residues. The V end lost 4 bases, the J end lost 7 bases, and 18 bases lay between the germline ends. CDR3 protein: CASSTTPGNEQPQHF. The CDR3 DNA is TGTGCCAGCAGCACAACACCAGGGAACGAACAGCCCCAGCATTTT.

The chain employs TRBV6-5 and TRBJ2-7; 15 nucleotides line up with TRBD2. The germline V gene has CDR1 MNHEY and CDR2 SVGAGI. With V trimmed by 6 bases and J by 9 bases, 6 bases remained unmatched. The CDR3 has 14 amino acids. CDR3 sequence (DNA): TGTGCCAGCAGAAGGACTAGCGGGGGGGCCCGGCAGTACTTC. Translated, it gives CASRRTSGGARQYF.

The V call is TRBV5-1, the J call TRBJ1-1; a weak D match, TRBD1 (6 bases). Germline CDR1 reads SGHRS; CDR2 reads YFSETQ. Trimming took 3 bases from V and 2 from J, leaving 17 bases between them. This CDR3 region has 16 residues. DNA of the CDR3: TGCGCCAGCAGCTCAAGCGCAGGGGTGAGAAACACTGAAGCTTTCTTT. Protein: CASSSSAGVRNTEAFF.

This clone has just one count. This chain connects TRBV6-5 to TRBJ1-1; tentative D call: TRBD1 (6 bases). CDR1 and CDR2 from the germline V gene are MNHEY and SVGAGI. V lost 9 bases and J lost 2, with 13 bases in between. The CDR3 is 13 residues long. CDR3: CASSDRANTEAFF. Written as DNA, the CDR3 is TGTGCCAGTTCGGACAGAGCAAACACTGAAGCTTTCTTT.

This sequence joins TRBV5-8 and TRBJ1-6; 7 bases align to TRBD1. This CDR3 is 15 amino acids long. V lost 1 base and J lost 9; bases outside the gene matches: 7. CDR1 is SGHTS, CDR2 YDEGEE, per germline. Here the CDR3 reads CASSLYAGGTSPLHF. The DNA of the CDR3 is TGTGCCAGCAGCTTGTACGCAGGGGGAACTTCACCCCTCCACTTT.

The chain links TRBV7-2 to TRBJ2-1; 13 bases line up with TRBD2. The CDR3 is 14 amino acids. Per the germline V gene, CDR1 is SGHTA and CDR2 is FQGNSA. Unmatched junction bases numbered 2, after V lost 6 bases and J lost 6 bases. The chain's CDR3 is CASRLAGGLNEQFF. The CDR3 DNA follows: TGTGCCAGCAGACTAGCGGGGGGGCTCAATGAGCAGTTCTTC.

This sequence joins TRBV28 and TRBJ1-2; 7 nucleotides match TRBD1. V was pared by 5 bases and J by 8 bases, with 5 bases of the junction left unmatched. The CDR3 runs 12 residues. Germline values: CDR1 MDHEN, CDR2 SYDVKM. CDR3 nucleotide sequence: TGTGCCAGCAGTACAGGGGCAGGAGGCTACACCTTC. This gives the protein CASSTGAGGYTF.

The J gene is TRBJ1-2, the V gene TRBV5-4, with 9 bases that match TRBD1. The CDR3 extends over 15 amino acids. Germline V gives CDR1 SGHNT, CDR2 YYREEE (reference sequence). V dropped 3 bases and J dropped 4; count of bases not matched to a gene: 7. The CDR3 protein is CASSWGQGGSYGYTF. The CDR3 nucleotides are TGTGCCAGCAGCTGGGGACAGGGCGGCAGCTATGGCTACACCTTC.

In this sample, this clone turned up once. This sequence joins TRBV15 and TRBJ2-1; D possibly corresponds to TRBD1 (5 bases). Trimming left V 1 base short and J 7 bases short, with 17 bases between. The germline V gene encodes CDR1 LNHNV and CDR2 YYDKDF (reference sequence). This CDR3 has 16 residues. The CDR3 region is CATSRGFQGLGNEQFF. CDR3 DNA: TGTGCCACCAGCAGAGGGTTTCAGGGTTTAGGGAATGAGCAGTTCTTC.